Each of the 8 T cell receptor beta chains below was sequenced from the same sample in a study of blood T cell repertoires in COVID-19. Clones were sequenced by immunoSEQ multiplex PCR, and TCRdb holds only the in-frame ones, with some missing. The repertoire has roughly 63,000 clones, 85% to 90% of them found once; the top ten carry roughly a fifth. Sequenced material: peripheral blood. The receptors were gathered from a woman between 45 and 65 years old with active or convalescent COVID-19.

This chain uses TRBV18 with TRBJ1-3; 8 bases are a match to TRBD1. The CDR3 consists of 16 residues. Per germline, CDR1 KGHSH and CDR2 LQKENI. With 0 bases clipped from V and 0 bases from J, the junction kept 1 base outside the gene matches. The CDR3 DNA reads TGTGCCAGCTCACCACCGACAGGGGCCTCTGGAAACACCATATATTTT. This translates into CASSPPTGASGNTIYF.

This clone appeared a few times. V gene TRBV10-3 combines with J gene TRBJ1-1; TRBD1 matches 7 bases. Trimming cost V 6 bases and J 0 bases; bases outside gene matches: 7. The CDR3 has 15 amino acids. Germline CDR1 and CDR2: ENHRY and SYGVKD. The CDR3 DNA reads as TGTGCCATCAGCATCGGACAGGCCATGAACACTGAAGCTTTCTTT. Translation gives CAISIGQAMNTEAFF.

This clone came up once. V and J are TRBV18 and TRBJ2-1; a weak D match, TRBD2 (6 bases). The germline V gene has CDR1 KGHSH and CDR2 LQKENI. Trimming removed 4 bases at V and 0 bases at J, with 7 bases between. The CDR3 covers 14 residues. CDR3 bases: TGTGCCAGCTCACGGGGACTCTCCTACAATGAGCAGTTCTTC. It encodes CASSRGLSYNEQFF.

The chain links TRBV9 to TRBJ2-2; 10 positions agree with TRBD1. V dropped 3 bases and J dropped 1; count of bases not matched to a gene: 6. Germline V CDR1 and CDR2: SGDLS, YYNGEE. This CDR3 has 17 amino acids. This CDR3 reads CASSGSRDRGNTGELFF. The CDR3 region has the DNA TGTGCCAGCAGCGGATCCCGGGACAGGGGGAACACCGGGGAGCTGTTTTTT.

This chain joins TRBV3-1 (or the pseudogene TRBV3-2) and TRBJ1-6, with TRBD1 identical over 7 bases. The CDR3 is 15 amino acids. V trimming: 4 bases; J trimming: 6 bases; junction bases outside the gene matches: 6. Germline-derived CDR1 and CDR2 are LGHDT and YNNKEL (reference sequence). The DNA for the CDR3 is TGTGCCAGCAGCCTGGGACAGTTAGGTAATTCACCCCTCCACTTT. It codes for CASSLGQLGNSPLHF.

This chain links TRBV6-2 or TRBV6-3 with TRBJ2-1, with TRBD2 matching 11 bases. V trimming: 2 bases; J trimming: 10 bases; junction bases outside the gene matches: 4. Germline CDR1 MNHEY, CDR2 SVGEGT. This CDR3 comprises 14 residues. The CDR3 region is CASSYALAGDEQFF. As DNA, the CDR3 is TGTGCCAGCAGTTACGCACTAGCGGGAGACGAGCAGTTCTTC.

The rearrangement uses TRBV9 and TRBJ2-2, with TRBD2 matching over 11 bases. CDR1 is SGDLS and CDR2 is YYNGEE in the germline V gene. The trim removed 3 bases at V and 2 bases at J, leaving 9 bases unmatched. The CDR3 length is 18 residues. DNA of the CDR3: TGTGCCAGCAGCGCATCCGGGACTAGCGGAATTAACACCGGGGAGCTGTTTTTT. Its translation: CASSASGTSGINTGELFF.

V gene TRBV28 combines with J gene TRBJ2-7; 8 positions match TRBD1. V shed 4 bases and J 4 bases; nucleotides not matched to a gene: 15. In germline, CDR1 is MDHEN, CDR2 SYDVKM. The CDR3 spans 17 residues. CDR3 protein: CASSSILGGRQGYEQYF. DNA for the CDR3: TGTGCCAGCAGTTCTATTCTGGGGGGACGACAGGGGTACGAGCAGTACTTC.